This T cell receptor beta chain is drawn from a study of blood T cells in healthy people across ages. Study at large: About one barcoded TCR beta cDNA was captured per two T cells.

The study, taken as a whole, reports: Significant beta diversity loss was already apparent by age roughly 43, declining roughly linearly.

PCR was performed a second time for about 6 to 11 cycles using a sample-barcoded 5' primer and a J-beta primer mix. From the 5' RACE reads, TCRdb called clonotypes with MiXCR, one entry per CDR3 protein. The sample holds 1.5 million to 2 million distinct CDR3 sequences, about 30% seen once. This clonotype was seen only a few times. The target antigen is unknown. The clonotype comes from a young woman in good health. Sequenced material: blood.

The CDR3 coding sequence is TGCAGTGCCTCCGGGACAGGGGGCCTCTACTCCTACAATGAGCAGTTCTTC. Amino acid sequence: CSASGTGGLYSYNEQFF. The chain recombines TRBV20-1 with TRBJ2-1, with 12 bases identical to TRBD1. The CDR3 loop spans 17 amino acids. Germline V gene sequence: CDR1 DFQATT, CDR2 SNEGSKA (reference sequence). The V segment lost 6 bases and the J segment 0 bases; nucleotides outside the gene matches: 9.